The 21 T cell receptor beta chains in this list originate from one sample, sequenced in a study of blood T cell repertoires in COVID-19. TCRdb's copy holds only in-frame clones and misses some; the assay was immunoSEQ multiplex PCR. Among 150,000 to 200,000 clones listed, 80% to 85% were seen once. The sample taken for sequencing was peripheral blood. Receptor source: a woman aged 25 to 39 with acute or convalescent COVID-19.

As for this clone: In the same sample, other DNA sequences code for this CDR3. CDR3 loop: CASSSGRSYEQYF. DNA for the CDR3: TGTGCCAGTTCTAGCGGGAGGTCCTACGAGCAGTACTTC. The chain joins TRBV19 to TRBJ2-7; the match to TRBD2 covers 11 bases. The CDR3 is made up of 13 amino acids. Germline lookup yields CDR1 LNHDA and CDR2 SQIVND (reference sequence). The junction had 1 base not matched to a gene; V was cut back by 8 bases and J by 1 base.

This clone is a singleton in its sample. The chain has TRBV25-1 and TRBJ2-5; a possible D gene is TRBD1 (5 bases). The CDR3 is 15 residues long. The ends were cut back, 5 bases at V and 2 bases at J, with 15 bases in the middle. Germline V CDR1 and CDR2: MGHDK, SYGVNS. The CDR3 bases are TGTGCCAGCAGTAACTCGGACAAACTACAAGAGACCCAGTACTTC. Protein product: CASSNSDKLQETQYF.

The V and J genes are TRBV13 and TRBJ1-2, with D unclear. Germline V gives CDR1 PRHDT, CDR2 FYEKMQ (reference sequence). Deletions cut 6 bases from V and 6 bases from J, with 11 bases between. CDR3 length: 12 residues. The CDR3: CASRSGSDGYTF. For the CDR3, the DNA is TGTGCCAGCAGATCGGGATCAGATGGCTACACCTTC.

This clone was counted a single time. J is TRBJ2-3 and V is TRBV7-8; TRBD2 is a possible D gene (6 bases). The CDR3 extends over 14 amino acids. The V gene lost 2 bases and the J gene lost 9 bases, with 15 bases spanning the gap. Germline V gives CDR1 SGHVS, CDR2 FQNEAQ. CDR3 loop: CASSLLDAEGTQYF. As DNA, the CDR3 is TGTGCCAGCAGCTTACTCGATGCGGAGGGCACGCAGTATTTT.

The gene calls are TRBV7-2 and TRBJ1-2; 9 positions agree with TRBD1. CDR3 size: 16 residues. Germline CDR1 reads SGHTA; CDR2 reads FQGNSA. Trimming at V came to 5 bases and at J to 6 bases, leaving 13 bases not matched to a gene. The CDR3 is CASSPDRGSVWDGYTF. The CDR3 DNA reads TGTGCCAGCAGCCCGGACAGGGGTTCTGTGTGGGATGGCTACACCTTC.

This chain's CDR3 is CASSWTGSNYGYTF. The CDR3 DNA sequence: TGTGCCAGCAGCTGGACAGGGTCCAACTATGGCTACACCTTC. J is TRBJ1-2 and V is TRBV5-6, with 8 bases matching TRBD1. J lost 2 bases, V lost 3 bases, and 3 bases had no gene match. Germline lookup yields CDR1 SGHDT and CDR2 YYEEEE. The CDR3 spans 14 residues.

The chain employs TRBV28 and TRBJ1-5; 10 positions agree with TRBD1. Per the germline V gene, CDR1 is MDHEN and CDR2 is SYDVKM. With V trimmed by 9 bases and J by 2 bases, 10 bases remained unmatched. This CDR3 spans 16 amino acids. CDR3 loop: CASTGTGEFRNQPQHF. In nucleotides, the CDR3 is TGTGCCAGTACCGGGACAGGGGAGTTTCGCAATCAGCCCCAGCATTTT.

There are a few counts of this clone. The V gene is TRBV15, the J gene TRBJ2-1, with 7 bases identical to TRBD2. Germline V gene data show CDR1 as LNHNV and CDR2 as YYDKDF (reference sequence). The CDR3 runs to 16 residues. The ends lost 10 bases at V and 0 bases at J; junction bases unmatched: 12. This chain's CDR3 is CAITSFSSGSYNEQFF. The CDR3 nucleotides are TGTGCCATCACGTCCTTTTCTAGCGGCTCCTACAATGAGCAGTTCTTC.

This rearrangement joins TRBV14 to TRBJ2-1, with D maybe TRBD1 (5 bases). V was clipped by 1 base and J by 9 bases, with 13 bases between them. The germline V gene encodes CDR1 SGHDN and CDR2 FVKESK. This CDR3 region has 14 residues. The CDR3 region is CASSQVIGVGEQFF. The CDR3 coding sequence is TGTGCCAGCAGCCAAGTTATAGGGGTGGGTGAGCAGTTCTTC.

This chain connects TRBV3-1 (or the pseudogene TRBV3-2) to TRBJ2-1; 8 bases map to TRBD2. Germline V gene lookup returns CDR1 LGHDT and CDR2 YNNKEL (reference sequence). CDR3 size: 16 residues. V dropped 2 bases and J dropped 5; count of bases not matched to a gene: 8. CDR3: CASSQIVLADHNEQFF. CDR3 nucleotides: TGTGCCAGCAGCCAAATCGTACTAGCGGATCACAATGAGCAGTTCTTC.

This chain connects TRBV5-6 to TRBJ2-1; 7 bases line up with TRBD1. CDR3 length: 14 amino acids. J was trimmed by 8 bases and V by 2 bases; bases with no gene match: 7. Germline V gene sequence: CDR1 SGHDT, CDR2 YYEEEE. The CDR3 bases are TGTGCCAGCAGCTTCCAGGACAGGACCTATGAGCAGTTCTTC. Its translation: CASSFQDRTYEQFF.

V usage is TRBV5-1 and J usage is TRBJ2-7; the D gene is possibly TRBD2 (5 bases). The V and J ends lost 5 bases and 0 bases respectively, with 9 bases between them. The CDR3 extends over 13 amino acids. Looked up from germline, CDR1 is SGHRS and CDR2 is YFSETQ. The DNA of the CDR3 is TGCGCCAGCAGGCCGGAGGTCTCCTACGAGCAGTACTTC. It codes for CASRPEVSYEQYF.

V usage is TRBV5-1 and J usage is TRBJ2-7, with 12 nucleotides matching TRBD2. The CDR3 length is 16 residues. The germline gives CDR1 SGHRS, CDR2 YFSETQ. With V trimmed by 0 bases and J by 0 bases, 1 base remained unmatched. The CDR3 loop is CASSLVLAGGSYEQYF. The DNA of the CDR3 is TGCGCCAGCAGCTTGGTACTAGCGGGAGGCTCCTACGAGCAGTACTTC.

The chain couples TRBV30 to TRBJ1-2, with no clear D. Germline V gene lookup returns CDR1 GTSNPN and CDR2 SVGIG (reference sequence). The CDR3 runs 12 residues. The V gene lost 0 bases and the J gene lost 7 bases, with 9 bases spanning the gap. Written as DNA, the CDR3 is TGTGCCTGGAGTGTACGGGGAGGTGGCTACACCTTC. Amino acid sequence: CAWSVRGGGYTF.

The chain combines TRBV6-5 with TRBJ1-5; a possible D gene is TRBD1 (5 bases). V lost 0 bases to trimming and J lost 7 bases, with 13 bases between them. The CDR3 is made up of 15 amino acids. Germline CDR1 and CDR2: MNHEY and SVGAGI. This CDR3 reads CASSYSSGTGQPQHF. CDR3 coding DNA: TGTGCCAGCAGTTACTCCTCAGGGACTGGACAGCCCCAGCATTTT.

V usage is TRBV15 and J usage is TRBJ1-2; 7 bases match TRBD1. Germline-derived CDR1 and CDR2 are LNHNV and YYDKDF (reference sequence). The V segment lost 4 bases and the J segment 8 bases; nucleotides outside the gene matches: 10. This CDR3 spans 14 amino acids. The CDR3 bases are TGTGCCACCAGCACACGCCTTACAGGGGACGGCTACACCTTC. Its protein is CATSTRLTGDGYTF.

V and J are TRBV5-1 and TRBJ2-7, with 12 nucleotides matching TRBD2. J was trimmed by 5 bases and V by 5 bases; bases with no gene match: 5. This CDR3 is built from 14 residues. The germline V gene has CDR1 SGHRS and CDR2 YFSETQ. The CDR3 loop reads CASRWTSGNDEQYF. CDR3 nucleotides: TGCGCCAGCAGGTGGACTAGCGGGAACGACGAGCAGTACTTC.

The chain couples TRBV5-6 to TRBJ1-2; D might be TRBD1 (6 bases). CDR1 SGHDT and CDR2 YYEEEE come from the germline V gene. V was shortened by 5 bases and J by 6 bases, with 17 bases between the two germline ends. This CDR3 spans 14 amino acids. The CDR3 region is CASSEGVPGHGYTF. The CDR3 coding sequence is TGTGCCAGCAGTGAGGGGGTTCCTGGACATGGCTACACCTTC.

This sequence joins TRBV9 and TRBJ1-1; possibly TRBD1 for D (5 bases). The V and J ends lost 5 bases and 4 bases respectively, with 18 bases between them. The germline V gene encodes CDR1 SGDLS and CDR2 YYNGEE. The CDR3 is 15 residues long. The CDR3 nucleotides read TGTGCCAGCAGTCTTCGAGGCGGGGGTAGCACTGAAGCTTTCTTT. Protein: CASSLRGGGSTEAFF.

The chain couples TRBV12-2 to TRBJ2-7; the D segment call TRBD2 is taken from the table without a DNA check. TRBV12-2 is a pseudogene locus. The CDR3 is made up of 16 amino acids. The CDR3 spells CASRWNSGSRPYEQYF. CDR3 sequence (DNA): TGTGCAAGTCGCTGGAATAGCGGGAGTCGCCCATACGAGCAGTACTTC.

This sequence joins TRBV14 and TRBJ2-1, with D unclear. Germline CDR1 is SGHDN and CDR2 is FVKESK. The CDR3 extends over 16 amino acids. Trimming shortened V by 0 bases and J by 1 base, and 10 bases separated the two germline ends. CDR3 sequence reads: CASSQERWASYNEQFF. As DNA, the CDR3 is TGTGCCAGCAGCCAAGAACGGTGGGCTTCCTACAATGAGCAGTTCTTC.